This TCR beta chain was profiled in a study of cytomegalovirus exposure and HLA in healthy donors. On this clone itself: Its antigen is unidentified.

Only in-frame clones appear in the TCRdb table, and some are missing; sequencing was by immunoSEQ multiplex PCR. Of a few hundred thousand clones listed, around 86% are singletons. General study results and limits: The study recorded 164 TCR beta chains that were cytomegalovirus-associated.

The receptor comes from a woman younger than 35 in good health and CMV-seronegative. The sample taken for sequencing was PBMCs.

The CDR3 sequence: CASSPGGTSGQETQYF. In DNA, the CDR3 is TGTGCCAGCAGTCCCGGCGGCACCTCGGGGCAAGAGACCCAGTACTTC. This chain links TRBV27 with TRBJ2-5; perhaps TRBD2 as D (5 bases). Trimming took off 5 bases at V and 2 bases at J, with 18 bases between the two ends. This CDR3 has 16 amino acids. Germline V gene sequence: CDR1 MNHEY, CDR2 SMNVEV (reference sequence).